This T cell receptor (beta chain) was captured by sequencing in a study of cytomegalovirus exposure and HLA in healthy donors. Primers: 60 Vbeta forward and 13 Jbeta reverse. The repertoire was sequenced with immunoSEQ multiplex PCR; TCRdb's copy has only in-frame clones and lacks some. The profile shows roughly 130,000 clones, 65% to 75% of them singletons. The CDR3 has 12 residues. Trimming left V 7 bases short and J 4 bases short, with 10 bases between. Germline V gene data show CDR1 as LNHDA and CDR2 as SQIVND (reference sequence). The gene calls are TRBV19 and TRBJ1-1; D gene ambiguous. The receptor was derived from a woman aged 45-65 years in good health and CMV-seropositive. The sample comprised PBMCs. CDR3 sequence: CASNAGLTEAFF. The CDR3 DNA reads as TGTGCCAGTAACGCAGGACTCACTGAAGCTTTCTTT.